This T cell receptor beta chain was captured by sequencing in a study of blood T cell repertoires in COVID-19. In the study's own analysis: It was from reference gene primer amplification that nucleated cell counts were estimated. Profiling relied on immunoSEQ multiplex PCR, and the TCRdb table lists in-frame clones only, not all of them. V and J calls plus clone size are reproduced from that table; the DNA served to infer D and trimming. The table shows under 300,000 clones, with approximately 78% occurring only once. The length of the CDR3 is 16 residues. CDR1 MGHRA and CDR2 YSYEKL come from the germline V gene. The V and J ends lost 4 bases and 3 bases, in that order; junction bases with no gene match: 8.

The sequence came from a young woman with acute or convalescent COVID-19. The chain is built from TRBV4-1 and TRBJ1-4; 7 bases fit TRBD1. The sequenced material came from peripheral blood. The CDR3 loop is CASSPSIGTANEKLFF. CDR3 nucleotide sequence: TGCGCCAGCAGCCCAAGCATTGGGACAGCTAATGAAAAACTGTTTTTT.